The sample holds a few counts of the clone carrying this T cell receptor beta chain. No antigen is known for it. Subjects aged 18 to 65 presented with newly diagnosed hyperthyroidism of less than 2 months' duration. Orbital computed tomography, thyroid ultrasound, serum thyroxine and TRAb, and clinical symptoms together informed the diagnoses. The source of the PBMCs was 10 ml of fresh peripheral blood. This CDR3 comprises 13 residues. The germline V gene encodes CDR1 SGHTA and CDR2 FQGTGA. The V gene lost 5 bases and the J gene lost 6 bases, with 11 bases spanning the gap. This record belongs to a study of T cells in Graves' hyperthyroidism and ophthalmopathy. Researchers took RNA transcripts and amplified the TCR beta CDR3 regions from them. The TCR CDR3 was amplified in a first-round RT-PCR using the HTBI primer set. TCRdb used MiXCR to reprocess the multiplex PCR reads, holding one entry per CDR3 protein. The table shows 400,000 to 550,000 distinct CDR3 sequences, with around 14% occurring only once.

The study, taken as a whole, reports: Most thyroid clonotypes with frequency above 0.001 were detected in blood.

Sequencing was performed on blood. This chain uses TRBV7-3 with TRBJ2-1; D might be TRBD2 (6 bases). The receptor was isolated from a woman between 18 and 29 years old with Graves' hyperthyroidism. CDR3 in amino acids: CASSRGTSNEQFF. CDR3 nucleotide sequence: TGTGCCAGCAGCCGAGGGACTTCCAATGAGCAGTTCTTC.